The 21 T cell receptor beta chains below come from one sample, sequenced in a study of blood T cell repertoires in COVID-19. Generated by immunoSEQ multiplex PCR, the TCRdb table keeps only in-frame clones and is missing some. This sample has 250,000 to 350,000 clones, with approximately 89% found just once. The specimen sequenced was PBMCs or T cells enriched from blood (not recorded which). The receptors come from a woman aged 25 to 39 who had recovered from COVID-19.

This clone was detected once. CDR3 nucleotide sequence: TGTGCCATCAGCGGGACAGGGTCGACAGATACGCAGTATTTT. Amino acid sequence: CAISGTGSTDTQYF. This chain connects TRBV10-3 to TRBJ2-3; the match to TRBD1 covers 9 bases. The length of the CDR3 is 14 residues. Trimming took 6 bases from V and 3 from J; bases not matched to a gene: 4. In germline, CDR1 is ENHRY, CDR2 SYGVKD.

In nucleotides, the CDR3 is TGTGCCAGCATGCGACCGGAGAGGTATGGCTACACCTTC. This codes for CASMRPERYGYTF. The genes are TRBV12-3 or TRBV12-4 and TRBJ1-2; D is unresolved. V dropped 7 bases and J dropped 5 bases, with 14 bases sitting between them. This CDR3 has 13 residues.

The chain has TRBV30 and TRBJ1-4; unclear D gene. CDR3 length equals 15 residues. Looked up from germline, CDR1 is GTSNPN and CDR2 is SVGIG (reference sequence). Trimming took 5 bases from V and 2 from J, leaving 15 bases between them. The CDR3 DNA reads as TGTGCCTGGGGAAGAGGCGGGTGGACTAATGAAAAACTGTTTTTT. Protein: CAWGRGGWTNEKLFF.

The V gene is TRBV10-3, the J gene TRBJ2-2; possible D gene TRBD1, 6 bases. Trimming removed 3 bases from V and 1 base from J, with 12 bases in between. The CDR3 runs to 16 residues. Per the germline V gene, CDR1 is ENHRY and CDR2 is SYGVKD. CDR3 bases: TGTGCCATCAGTGAATTTGGGGGCGAGAACACCGGGGAGCTGTTTTTT. This codes for CAISEFGGENTGELFF.

The CDR3 sequence is CASSRGTGVSRYGYTF. CDR3 DNA sequence: TGTGCCAGCAGCCGGGGGACAGGGGTTTCTAGGTATGGCTACACCTTC. This chain connects TRBV7-6 to TRBJ1-2, with 10 bases identical to TRBD1. Germline V lookup: CDR1 SGHVS, CDR2 FNYEAQ. Losses at the gene ends were 5 bases for V and 5 bases for J; bases not matched to a gene: 11. The CDR3 covers 16 residues. Full variable domain (rest looked up from reference TRBV7-6 and TRBJ1-2): GAGVSQSPRYKVTKRGQDVALRCDPISGHVSLYWYRQALGQGPEFLTYFNYEAQQDKSGLPNDRFSAERPEGSISTLTIQRTEQRDSAMYRCASSRGTGVSRYGYTFGSGTRLTVV.

This clone was detected a few times. The chain recombines TRBV5-8 with TRBJ1-2, with 7 bases matching TRBD1. The CDR3 is made up of 13 amino acids. Germline CDR1 is SGHTS and CDR2 is YDEGEE. Trimming removed 10 bases from V and 9 bases from J; junction bases left unmatched: 15. The CDR3 nucleotides read TGTGCCCACCTCGACAGGGCTGGGGTTAGCTACACCTTC. It yields the protein CAHLDRAGVSYTF.

The chain uses TRBV5-4 and TRBJ2-7; 10 bases agree with TRBD1. Germline V gene sequence: CDR1 SGHNT, CDR2 YYREEE (reference sequence). The CDR3 totals 15 residues. V shed 4 bases and J 2 bases; nucleotides not matched to a gene: 6. This chain's CDR3 is CASSQAGQGTYEQYF. The CDR3 region has the DNA TGTGCCAGCAGCCAGGCGGGACAGGGGACCTACGAGCAGTACTTC.

This clone was observed a few times. The rearrangement uses TRBV10-3 and TRBJ1-4; 9 nucleotides agree with TRBD1. Germline CDR1 reads ENHRY; CDR2 reads SYGVKD. After removal of 8 bases from V and 3 bases from J, the junction contained 4 bases not matched to a gene. The CDR3 is 14 residues long. DNA for the CDR3: TGTGCCATCCGCCGGGACAGGGCTAATGAAAAACTGTTTTTT. The encoded protein is CAIRRDRANEKLFF.

This clone was seen a single time. The sample carries other DNA sequences with the same CDR3. The rearrangement joins TRBV5-1 to TRBJ1-1, with TRBD1 matching over 8 bases. The CDR3 spans 14 residues. The V segment lost 2 bases and the J segment 5 bases; nucleotides outside the gene matches: 5. Per the germline V gene, CDR1 is SGHRS and CDR2 is YFSETQ. CDR3 loop: CASSLDRGGTEAFF. The DNA of the CDR3 is TGCGCCAGCAGCTTAGACAGGGGAGGGACTGAAGCTTTCTTT. The whole variable domain, remainder taken from reference TRBV5-1 and TRBJ1-1, is KAGVTQTPRYLIKTRGQQVTLSCSPISGHRSVSWYQQTPGQGLQFLFEYFSETQRNKGNFPGRFSGRQFSNSRSEMNVSTLELGDSALYLCASSLDRGGTEAFFGQGTRLTVV.

This clone was seen only once. The chain links TRBV7-9 to TRBJ1-2, with 8 positions matching TRBD1. Trimming at V came to 2 bases and at J to 4 bases, leaving 3 bases not matched to a gene. The CDR3 runs to 14 residues. Germline V gene sequence: CDR1 SEHNR, CDR2 FQNEAQ (reference sequence). The CDR3 coding sequence is TGTGCCAGCAGCTTAAGTGACAGGGGCTATGGCTACACCTTC. Protein: CASSLSDRGYGYTF.

The rearrangement uses TRBV13 and TRBJ1-3; 9 bases map to TRBD1. The CDR3 spans 16 residues. CDR1 is PRHDT, CDR2 FYEKMQ, per germline (reference sequence). V shed 4 bases, J shed 1 base, and the junction held 5 bases outside the gene matches. CDR3 sequence reads: CASSSYRGRSGNTIYF. As DNA, the CDR3 is TGTGCCAGCAGCTCATACAGGGGGCGATCTGGAAACACCATATATTTT.

This chain links TRBV7-8 with TRBJ2-5, with D possibly matching TRBD2 (6 bases). Germline CDR1 and CDR2: SGHVS and FQNEAQ. V lost 3 bases and J 5 bases, leaving 10 bases between the germline ends. The CDR3 runs to 13 residues. The CDR3 sequence: CASSFRGDETQYF. The CDR3, as DNA: TGTGCCAGCAGCTTTCGCGGGGACGAGACCCAGTACTTC.

As to this clone: Other DNA sequences within the sample encode an identical CDR3. The genes are TRBV29-1 and TRBJ2-2; D might be TRBD2 (5 bases). V was shortened by 7 bases and J by 4 bases, with 7 bases between the two germline ends. This CDR3 is built from 11 residues. Per the germline V gene, CDR1 is SQVTM and CDR2 is ANQGSEA. The CDR3 DNA follows: TGCAGCGCTACTAGCACCGGGGAGCTGTTTTTT. Its protein is CSATSTGELFF.

In its sample, this clone was seen a few times. The V and J genes are TRBV5-8 and TRBJ2-1; no clear D. Deletions cut 5 bases from V and 0 bases from J, with 3 bases between. The length of the CDR3 is 12 residues. The germline CDR1 and CDR2 sequences are SGHTS and YDEGEE. The CDR3 loop reads CASSYSYNEQFF. Written as DNA, the CDR3 is TGTGCCAGCAGTTACTCCTACAATGAGCAGTTCTTC.

The V gene is TRBV28, the J gene TRBJ1-1; TRBD1 aligns across 12 bases. V lost 5 bases, J lost 4 bases, and 5 bases stayed unmatched. This CDR3 region has 15 residues. From germline, CDR1 is MDHEN and CDR2 SYDVKM. For the CDR3, the DNA is TGTGCCAGCAGTACCCCGGGACAGGGGGCCACTGAAGCTTTCTTT. Its translation: CASSTPGQGATEAFF. The full variable domain, its missing parts supplied by reference TRBV28 and TRBJ1-1, is DVKVTQSSRYLVKRTGEKVFLECVQDMDHENMFWYRQDPGLGLRLIYFSYDVKMKEKGDIPEGYSVSREKKERFSLILESASTNQTSMYLCASSTPGQGATEAFFGQGTRLTVV.

This clone was observed a handful of times. The chain has TRBV18 and TRBJ1-2, with 8 bases that match TRBD1. V shed 1 base, J shed 2 bases, and the junction held 9 bases outside the gene matches. The CDR3 is 17 residues long. Germline lookup yields CDR1 KGHSH and CDR2 LQKENI. CDR3 sequence reads: CASSPQFGTGDNYGYTF. CDR3 in DNA: TGTGCCAGCTCACCACAGTTCGGGACAGGCGACAACTATGGCTACACCTTC.

The chain's CDR3 is CASSVVDSTLGYGYTF. The CDR3 DNA reads as TGTGCCAGCAGCGTAGTCGACTCCACGTTGGGCTATGGCTACACCTTC. The chain recombines TRBV9 with TRBJ1-2; D unclear. The germline V and J ends were trimmed by 0 bases and 4 bases, with 16 bases remaining between them. This CDR3 has 16 residues. CDR1 and CDR2 (germline): SGDLS, YYNGEE.

The chain couples TRBV7-9 to TRBJ1-3; D may be TRBD1 (5 bases). The CDR3 has 19 amino acids. V was clipped by 1 base and J by 0 bases, with 19 bases between them. Germline CDR1 SEHNR, CDR2 FQNEAQ (reference sequence). CDR3 loop: CASSLGQGYLDTSGNTIYF. DNA for the CDR3: TGTGCCAGCAGCTTAGGCCAGGGTTATCTAGATACCTCTGGAAACACCATATATTTT.

V is TRBV4-3 and J is TRBJ2-7; 8 nucleotides agree with TRBD1. Germline lookup yields CDR1 LGHNA and CDR2 YSLEER. There are 15 residues in the CDR3. Trimming cost V 1 base and J 4 bases; bases outside gene matches: 6. Written as DNA, the CDR3 is TGCGCCAGCAGCCAAGGCCTGGGACAGGAATACGAGCAGTACTTC. The encoded protein is CASSQGLGQEYEQYF.

This chain connects TRBV18 to TRBJ2-1; D ambiguous. Trimming took off 3 bases at V and 6 bases at J, with 9 bases between the two ends. The CDR3 extends over 13 amino acids. Germline CDR1 KGHSH, CDR2 LQKENI. The CDR3 DNA follows: TGTGCCAGCTCACCCGATAAGCGCAATGAGCAGTTCTTC. As protein: CASSPDKRNEQFF.

This chain uses TRBV6-2 or TRBV6-3 with TRBJ2-2; D remains ambiguous. Trimming removed 2 bases at V and 5 bases at J, with 9 bases between. Germline CDR1 MNHEY, CDR2 SVGEGT. This CDR3 is 14 amino acids long. The CDR3 DNA reads as TGTGCCAGCAGTTACCGCGAAACGACCGGGGAGCTGTTTTTT. It translates to CASSYRETTGELFF.